Listed here are 19 T cell receptor beta chains from one sample, sequenced in a study of human T cells and chemical hapten exposure. Described time point: pre-sensitization, week 0. Treatment noted: therapeutic diphenylcyclopropenone sensitization with weekly scalp DPC. TCRdb redid the calling of the RACE reads with MiXCR, one entry per CDR3 protein. The table lists around 330,000 distinct CDR3 sequences, approximately 5.8% of them singletons. The starting material was whole blood, obtained in connection with sensitization to the hapten diphenylcyclopropenone (DPC). The receptors here all came from a woman younger than 35 with alopecia areata. Some clones in this sample may be carry-over from other donors' samples.

The chain uses TRBV7-2 and TRBJ2-4, with D possibly matching TRBD2 (6 bases). The CDR3 totals 18 residues. V shed 5 bases and J shed 3 bases, with 23 bases lying between them. Germline CDR1 and CDR2: SGHTA and FQGNSA. The CDR3 DNA sequence: TGTGCCAGCAGCAGATACGGAGGGCTTACATTCGACAAAAACATTCAGTACTTC. It encodes CASSRYGGLTFDKNIQYF.

This clonotype was recorded many times. V is TRBV6-6 and J is TRBJ1-4; tentative D call: TRBD1 (5 bases). This CDR3 spans 14 amino acids. Germline V lookup: CDR1 MNHNY, CDR2 SVGAGI (reference sequence). Trimming took 10 bases from V and 8 from J, leaving 20 bases between them. For the CDR3, the DNA is TGTGCCACCAGGGACGGGGGTCGGAGGGAAAAACTGTTTTTT. Its protein product is CATRDGGRREKLFF.

This clonotype was observed at least ten times. CDR3 coding DNA: TGTGCCAGCAGTTACTCCGGGATCGATGAGCAGTTCTTC. This encodes CASSYSGIDEQFF. This sequence joins TRBV6-5 and TRBJ2-1; D is possibly TRBD2 (5 bases). CDR3 length: 13 amino acids. Deletions cut 0 bases from V and 8 bases from J, with 8 bases between. Germline CDR1 MNHEY, CDR2 SVGAGI.

With regard to this clonotype: Since a much larger clone is just one base distant, this may be a read error. The chain has TRBV19 and TRBJ1-2, with no clear D. Germline CDR1 is LNHDA and CDR2 is SQIVND (reference sequence). This CDR3 is 12 amino acids long. CDR3 sequence reads: CASRRRGGGFTF. CDR3 DNA: TGTGCCAGTCGGAGGCGGGGTGGCGGCTTCACCTTC.

This clonotype was seen only a few times. The rearrangement joins TRBV29-1 to TRBJ2-7; D perhaps matches TRBD1 (7 bases). The germline V gene encodes CDR1 SQVTM and CDR2 ANQGSEA. The CDR3 has 15 residues. V gave up 4 bases and J gave up 2 bases, with 18 bases separating them. CDR3 loop: CSVVEGAPGPYEQYF. The CDR3 DNA reads TGCAGCGTTGTGGAGGGGGCCCCCGGTCCCTACGAGCAGTACTTC.

This clonotype was detected ten times or more. The chain joins TRBV10-2 to TRBJ2-5; 7 bases align to TRBD1. This CDR3 has 14 amino acids. V lost 5 bases, J lost 0 bases, and 3 bases stayed unmatched. CDR1 WSHSY and CDR2 SAAADI come from the germline V gene. CDR3 nucleotide sequence: TGCGCCAGCAGTCCAGGGGGAAACCAAGAGACCCAGTACTTC. Its protein product is CASSPGGNQETQYF.

This clonotype was counted between two and nine times. The chain recombines TRBV5-1 with TRBJ2-7; the match to TRBD1 covers 8 bases. Germline V CDR1 and CDR2: SGHRS, YFSETQ. There are 15 residues in the CDR3. The junction had 2 bases not matched to a gene; V was cut back by 0 bases and J by 0 bases. The CDR3 DNA reads as TGCGCCAGCAGCTTGGCAGGGGGCTTCTCCTACGAGCAGTACTTC. Amino acid sequence: CASSLAGGFSYEQYF.

This sequence joins TRBV21-1 and TRBJ2-7; TRBD1 was called by the table and not checked on the DNA. TRBV21-1 is an annotated pseudogene. This CDR3 has 15 amino acids. The CDR3 DNA follows: TGTGCCAGCAGCCCAGGGGGGGCAGGATGCTACGAGCAGTACTTC. Its protein product is CASSPGGAGCYEQYF.

The rearrangement links TRBV5-5 to TRBJ2-3; tentatively, D is TRBD2 (6 bases). Looked up from germline, CDR1 is SGHKS and CDR2 is YYEKEE (reference sequence). This CDR3 spans 16 amino acids. The germline V and J ends were trimmed by 0 bases and 1 base, with 12 bases remaining between them. CDR3 amino acids: CASSLADGGRTDTQYF. The CDR3 coding sequence is TGTGCCAGCAGCTTGGCTGACGGGGGACGCACAGATACGCAGTATTTT.

The table lists this clonotype with a few counts. The chain combines TRBV7-9 with TRBJ1-1, with D possibly TRBD1 on 6 matching bases. Germline V CDR1 and CDR2: SEHNR, FQNEAQ (reference sequence). The CDR3 loop spans 15 amino acids. Trimming took off 1 base at V and 8 bases at J, with 17 bases between the two ends. The CDR3, as DNA: TGTGCCAGCAGCTTAGACAGGACAGCTGCAGGGGAAGCTTTCTTT. It translates to CASSLDRTAAGEAFF.

This clonotype has a handful of counts. This chain links TRBV27 with TRBJ1-5; D not resolved. Germline loops: CDR1 MNHEY, CDR2 SMNVEV (reference sequence). The CDR3 is 15 residues long. The V and J ends lost 2 bases and 0 bases respectively, with 8 bases between them. In DNA, the CDR3 is TGTGCCAGCAGTTTAGTACGGGATAGCAATCAGCCCCAGCATTTT. This translates into CASSLVRDSNQPQHF.

In its sample, this clonotype was seen many times. The chain links TRBV6-1 to TRBJ2-1, with TRBD2 identical over 9 bases. The CDR3 has 13 residues. After removal of 10 bases from V and 6 bases from J, the junction contained 7 bases not matched to a gene. Looked up from germline, CDR1 is MNHNS and CDR2 is SASEGT. CDR3 in amino acids: CATRGLAGNEQFF. The CDR3 DNA sequence: TGTGCCACCCGGGGACTAGCTGGCAATGAGCAGTTCTTC.

At least ten counts were recorded for this clonotype. The chain employs TRBV6-2 or TRBV6-3 and TRBJ1-5; the match to TRBD1 covers 9 bases. The CDR3 is 15 amino acids. V dropped 6 bases and J dropped 3; count of bases not matched to a gene: 6. Germline loops: CDR1 MNHEY, CDR2 SVGEGT. The CDR3 spells CASRSGQGFNQPQHF. The CDR3 DNA is TGTGCCAGCAGGTCCGGACAGGGGTTCAATCAGCCCCAGCATTTT.

This clonotype came up a few times. V and J are TRBV12-3 or TRBV12-4 and TRBJ2-1; either TRBD1 or TRBD2 may fit D (5 bases each). Trimming stripped 5 bases from V and 9 bases from J, with 14 bases between. The length of the CDR3 is 13 residues. CDR3 sequence reads: CASSLGDGAEQFF. In nucleotides, the CDR3 is TGTGCCAGCAGTCTCGGGGACGGGGCTGAGCAGTTCTTC.

This clonotype was observed many times. The V and J genes are TRBV25-1 and TRBJ2-1; TRBD1 matches 8 bases. The CDR3 consists of 16 residues. Germline V lookup: CDR1 MGHDK, CDR2 SYGVNS. V trimming: 6 bases; J trimming: 7 bases; junction bases outside the gene matches: 14. The CDR3: CASRSSTGGLINEQFF. The CDR3 coding sequence is TGTGCCAGCAGAAGTAGTACAGGGGGACTGATTAATGAGCAGTTCTTC.

This clonotype was seen many times. The genes are TRBV7-9 and TRBJ1-2; D is unclear. CDR3 length equals 13 residues. With 1 base removed from V and 14 bases from J, the gap between germline ends came to 17 bases. CDR1 is SEHNR and CDR2 is FQNEAQ in the germline V gene (reference sequence). CDR3 protein: CASSLGWAAAGTF. DNA for the CDR3: TGTGCCAGCAGCTTAGGTTGGGCGGCCGCGGGAACCTTC. The complete variable domain, with remaining parts taken from reference TRBV7-9 and TRBJ1-2, reads DTGVSQNPRHKITKRGQNVTFRCDPISEHNRLYWYRQTLGQGPEFLTYFQNEAQLEKSRLLSDRFSAERPKGSFSTLEIQRTEQGDSAMYLCASSLGWAAAGTFGSGTRLTVV.

As concerns this clonotype: It may be a read error: a sequence one base away is much more abundant. The conserved phenylalanine or tryptophan is not found at the CDR3 terminus, so this likely reflects a read error. The rearrangement links TRBV29-1 to TRBJ2-1; TRBD2 matches 8 bases. The V segment lost 8 bases and the J segment 0 bases; nucleotides outside the gene matches: 6. This CDR3 has 14 amino acids. Per the germline V gene, CDR1 is SQVTM and CDR2 is ANQGSEA. The CDR3 DNA sequence: TGCAGCACTACGCGGGGGGACTCCTACAATGAGCAGTTCTTA. This codes for CSTTRGDSYNEQFL.

This clonotype was seen ten or more times. V is TRBV20-1 and J is TRBJ1-4, with D unclear. The length of the CDR3 is 14 residues. The V end was cut by 3 bases, the J end by 4 bases, with 12 bases between. CDR1 and CDR2 from the germline V gene are DFQATT and SNEGSKA (reference sequence). The chain's CDR3 is CSASRIPNNEKLFF. The CDR3 nucleotides read TGCAGTGCTAGTAGAATTCCTAATAATGAAAAACTGTTTTTT.

The chain employs TRBV3-1 and TRBJ1-6; perhaps TRBD1 as D (5 bases). This CDR3 has 17 amino acids. Germline V gene data show CDR1 as LGHDT and CDR2 as YNNKEL (reference sequence). Trimming pared 4 bases from V and 6 bases from J, leaving 19 bases between. This CDR3 is CASSPTGALGRNSPLHF. As DNA, the CDR3 is TGTGCCAGCAGCCCCACCGGGGCGCTGGGGCGTAATTCACCCCTCCACTTT. Supplemented by reference TRBV3-1 and TRBJ1-6, the full variable domain reads DTAVSQTPKYLVTQMGNDKSIKCEQNLGHDTMYWYKQDSKKFLKIMFSYNNKELIINETVPNRFSPKSPDKAHLNLHINSLELGDSAVYFCASSPTGALGRNSPLHFGNGTRLTVT.